This entry is about one T cell receptor beta chain. The target antigen is unknown. V was clipped by 6 bases and J by 1 base, with 8 bases between them. The CDR3 extends over 13 amino acids. Germline values: CDR1 MNHEY, CDR2 SMNVEV (reference sequence). These data are taken from a study of shared clonotypes between healthy human individuals. TCRdb's copy holds only in-frame clones and misses some; the assay was immunoSEQ multiplex PCR. The data hold millions of clones, with roughly 95% observed a single time. Study conclusions and caveats: Non-shared clonotypes showed lower generation probabilities than clonotypes common to all four donors.

CD45RO-negative CD8 cells positively selected for CCR7 made up the naive population, which excluded terminally differentiated effector memory CD45RA+ cells. The sample comprised naive CD8+ T cells sorted from blood. V gene TRBV27 combines with J gene TRBJ2-3, with D unclear. The sequence came from a young man in good health. This chain's CDR3 is CASRRVRTDTQYF. CDR3 in DNA: TGTGCCAGCAGACGAGTACGCACAGATACGCAGTATTTT.